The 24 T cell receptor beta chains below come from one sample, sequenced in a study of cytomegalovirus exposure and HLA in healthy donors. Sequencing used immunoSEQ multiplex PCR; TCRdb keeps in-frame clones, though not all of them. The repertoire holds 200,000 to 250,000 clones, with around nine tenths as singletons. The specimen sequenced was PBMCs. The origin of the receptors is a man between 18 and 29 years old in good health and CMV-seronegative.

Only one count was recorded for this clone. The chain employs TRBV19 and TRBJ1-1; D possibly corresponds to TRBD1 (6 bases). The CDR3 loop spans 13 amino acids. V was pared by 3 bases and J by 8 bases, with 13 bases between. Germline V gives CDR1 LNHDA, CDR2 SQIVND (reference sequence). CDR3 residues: CASSIGRTVEAFF. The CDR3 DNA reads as TGTGCCAGTAGTATCGGGCGGACAGTCGAAGCTTTCTTT.

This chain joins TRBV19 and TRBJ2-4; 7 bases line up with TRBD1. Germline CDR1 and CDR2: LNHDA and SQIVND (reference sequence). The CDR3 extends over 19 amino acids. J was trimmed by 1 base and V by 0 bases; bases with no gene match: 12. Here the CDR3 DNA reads TGTGCCAGTAGTATAGATCTGACAGGGCCCGCACTTGCCAAAAACATTCAGTACTTC. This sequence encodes CASSIDLTGPALAKNIQYF.

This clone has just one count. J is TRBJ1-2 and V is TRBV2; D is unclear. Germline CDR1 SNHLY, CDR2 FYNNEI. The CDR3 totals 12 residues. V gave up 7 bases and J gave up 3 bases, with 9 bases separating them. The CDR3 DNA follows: TGTGCCAGCAAAAGGGAGGACTATGGCTACACCTTC. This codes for CASKREDYGYTF.

The CDR3 sequence is CASRGQDTQYF. The CDR3 DNA is TGCGCCAGCAGGGGACAAGATACGCAGTATTTT. This chain links TRBV4-1 with TRBJ2-3, with a weak D call TRBD1 (6 bases). CDR1 and CDR2 from the germline V gene are MGHRA and YSYEKL. The CDR3 has 11 amino acids. V lost 6 bases and J 5 bases, leaving 6 bases between the germline ends.

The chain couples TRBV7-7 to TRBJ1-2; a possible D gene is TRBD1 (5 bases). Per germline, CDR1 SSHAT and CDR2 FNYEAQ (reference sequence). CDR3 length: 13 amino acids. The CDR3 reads CANLYVRKGGYTF. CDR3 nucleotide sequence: TGTGCTAACCTTTATGTCCGGAAGGGGGGCTACACCTTC.

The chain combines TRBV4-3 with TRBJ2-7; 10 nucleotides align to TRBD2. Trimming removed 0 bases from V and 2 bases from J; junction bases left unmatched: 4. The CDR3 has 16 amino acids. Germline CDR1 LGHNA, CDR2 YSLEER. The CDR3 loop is CASSQDLAGVAYEQYF. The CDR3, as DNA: TGCGCCAGCAGCCAAGACCTAGCGGGAGTTGCCTACGAGCAGTACTTC.

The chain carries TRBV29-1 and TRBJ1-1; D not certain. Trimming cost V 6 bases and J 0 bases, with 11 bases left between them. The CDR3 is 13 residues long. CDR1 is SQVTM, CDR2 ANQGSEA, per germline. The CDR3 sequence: CSVELSMNTEAFF. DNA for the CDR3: TGCAGCGTCGAATTAAGCATGAACACTGAAGCTTTCTTT.

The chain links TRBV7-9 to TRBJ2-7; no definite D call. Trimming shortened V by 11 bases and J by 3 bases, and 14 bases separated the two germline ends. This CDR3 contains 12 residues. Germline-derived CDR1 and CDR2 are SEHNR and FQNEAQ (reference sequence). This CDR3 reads CASQALSYEQYF. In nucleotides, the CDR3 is TGTGCCTCTCAGGCACTCAGCTACGAGCAGTACTTC.

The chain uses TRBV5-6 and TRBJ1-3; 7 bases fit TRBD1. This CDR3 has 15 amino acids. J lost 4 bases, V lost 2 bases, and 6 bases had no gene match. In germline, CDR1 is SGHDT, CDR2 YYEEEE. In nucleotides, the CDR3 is TGTGCCAGCAGCTTCTCAGGGGGTGGAGGAAACACCATATATTTT. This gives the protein CASSFSGGGGNTIYF.

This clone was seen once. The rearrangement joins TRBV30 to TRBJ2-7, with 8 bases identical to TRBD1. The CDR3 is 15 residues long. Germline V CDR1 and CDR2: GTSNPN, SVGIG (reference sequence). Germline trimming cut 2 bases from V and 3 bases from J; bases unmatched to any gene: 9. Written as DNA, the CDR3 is TGTGCCTGGAGTCCCCCGAGGACAGGGAGCTACGAGCAGTACTTC. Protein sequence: CAWSPPRTGSYEQYF. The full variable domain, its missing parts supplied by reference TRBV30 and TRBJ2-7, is SQTIHQWPATLVQPVGSPLSLECTVEGTSNPNLYWYRQAAGRGLQLLFYSVGIGQISSEVPQNLSASRPQDRQFILSSKKLLLSDSGFYLCAWSPPRTGSYEQYFGPGTRLTVT.

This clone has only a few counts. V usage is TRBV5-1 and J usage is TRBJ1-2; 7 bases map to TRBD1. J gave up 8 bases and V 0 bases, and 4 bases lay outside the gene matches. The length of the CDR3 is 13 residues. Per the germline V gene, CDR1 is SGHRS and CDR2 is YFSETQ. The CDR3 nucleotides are TGCGCCAGCAGCTTGGTGCAGGGGGAGGGCTACACCTTC. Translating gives CASSLVQGEGYTF.

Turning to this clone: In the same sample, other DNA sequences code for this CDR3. The CDR3 DNA follows: TGCGCCAGCAGCCCACGCGGGACAGGGGTTGGAGATACGCAGTATTTT. Translating it yields CASSPRGTGVGDTQYF. The V call is TRBV5-1, the J call TRBJ2-3; 10 nucleotides align to TRBD1. CDR1 and CDR2 (germline): SGHRS, YFSETQ. V lost 4 bases, J lost 5 bases, and 10 bases stayed unmatched. The CDR3 is 16 residues long.

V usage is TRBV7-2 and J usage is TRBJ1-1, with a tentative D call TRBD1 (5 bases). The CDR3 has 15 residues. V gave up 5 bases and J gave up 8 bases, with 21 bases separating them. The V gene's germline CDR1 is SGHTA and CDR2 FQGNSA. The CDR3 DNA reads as TGTGCCAGCAGCCATCCGGGACTGCACCCGAACGAAGCTTTCTTT. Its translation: CASSHPGLHPNEAFF.

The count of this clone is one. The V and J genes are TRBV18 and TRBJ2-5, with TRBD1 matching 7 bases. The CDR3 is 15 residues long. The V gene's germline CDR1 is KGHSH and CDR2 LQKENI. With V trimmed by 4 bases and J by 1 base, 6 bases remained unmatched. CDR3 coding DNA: TGTGCCAGCTCACGAGGACAGGTCCCCCAAGAGACCCAGTACTTC. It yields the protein CASSRGQVPQETQYF.

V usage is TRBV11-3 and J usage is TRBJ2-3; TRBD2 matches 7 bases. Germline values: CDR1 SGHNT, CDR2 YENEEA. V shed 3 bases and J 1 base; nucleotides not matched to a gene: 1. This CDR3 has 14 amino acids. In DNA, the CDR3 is TGTGCCAGCAGCTTGGCGGGGGGCACAGATACGCAGTATTTT. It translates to CASSLAGGTDTQYF.

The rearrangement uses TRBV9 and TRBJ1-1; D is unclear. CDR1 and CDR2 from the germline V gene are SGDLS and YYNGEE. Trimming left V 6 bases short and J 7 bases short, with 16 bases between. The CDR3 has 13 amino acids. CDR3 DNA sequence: TGTGCCAGCACCAGACACGAAGCTAATGAAGCTTTCTTT. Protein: CASTRHEANEAFF.

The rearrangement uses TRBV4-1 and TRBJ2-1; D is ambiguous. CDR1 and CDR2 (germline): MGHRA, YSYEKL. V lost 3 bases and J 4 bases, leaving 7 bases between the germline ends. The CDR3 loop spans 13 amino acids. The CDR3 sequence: CASSHDRYNEQFF. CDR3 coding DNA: TGCGCCAGCAGCCACGATCGGTACAATGAGCAGTTCTTC.

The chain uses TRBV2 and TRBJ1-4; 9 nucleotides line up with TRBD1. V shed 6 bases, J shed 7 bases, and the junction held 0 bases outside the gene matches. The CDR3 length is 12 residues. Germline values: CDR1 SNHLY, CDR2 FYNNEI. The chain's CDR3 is CASRDRGEKLFF. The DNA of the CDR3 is TGTGCCAGCAGGGACAGGGGTGAAAAACTGTTTTTT.

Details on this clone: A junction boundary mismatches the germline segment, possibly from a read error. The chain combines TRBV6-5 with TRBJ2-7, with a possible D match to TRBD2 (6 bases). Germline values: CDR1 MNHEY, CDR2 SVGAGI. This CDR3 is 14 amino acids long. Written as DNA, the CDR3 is TGTGCCAGCACTTACCAGGGAGGTAGCGACGAGCAGTACTTC. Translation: CASTYQGGSDEQYF.

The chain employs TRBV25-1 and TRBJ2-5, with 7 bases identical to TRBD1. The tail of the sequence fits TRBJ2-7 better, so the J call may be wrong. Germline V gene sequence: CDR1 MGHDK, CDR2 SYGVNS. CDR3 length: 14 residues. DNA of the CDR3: TGTGCCAGCAGTAAACAGGGGTACGGCTACGAGCAGTACTTC. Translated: CASSKQGYGYEQYF.

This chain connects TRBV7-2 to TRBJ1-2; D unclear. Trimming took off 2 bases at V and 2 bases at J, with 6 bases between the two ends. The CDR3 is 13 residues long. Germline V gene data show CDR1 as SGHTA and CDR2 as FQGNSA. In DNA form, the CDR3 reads TGTGCCAGCAGCTTACCGACAAACTATGGCTACACCTTC. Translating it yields CASSLPTNYGYTF.

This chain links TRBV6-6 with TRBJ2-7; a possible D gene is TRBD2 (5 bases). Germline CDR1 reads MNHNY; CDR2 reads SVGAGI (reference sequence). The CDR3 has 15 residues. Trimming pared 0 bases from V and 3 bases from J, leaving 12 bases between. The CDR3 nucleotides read TGTGCCAGCAGTTACTCGAATCCGGGAAACTACGAGCAGTACTTC. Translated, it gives CASSYSNPGNYEQYF.

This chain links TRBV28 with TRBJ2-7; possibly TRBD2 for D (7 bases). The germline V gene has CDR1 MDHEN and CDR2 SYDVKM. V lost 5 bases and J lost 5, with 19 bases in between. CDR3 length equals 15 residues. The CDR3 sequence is CASSPTGGWAHEQYF. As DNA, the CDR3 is TGTGCCAGCAGTCCTACGGGGGGCTGGGCCCACGAGCAGTACTTC.

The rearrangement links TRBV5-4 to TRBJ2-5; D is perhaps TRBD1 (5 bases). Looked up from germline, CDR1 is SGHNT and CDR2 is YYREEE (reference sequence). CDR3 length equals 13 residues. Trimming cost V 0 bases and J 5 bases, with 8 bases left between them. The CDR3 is CASSLEGVETQYF. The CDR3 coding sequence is TGTGCCAGCAGCTTGGAAGGGGTCGAGACCCAGTACTTC.